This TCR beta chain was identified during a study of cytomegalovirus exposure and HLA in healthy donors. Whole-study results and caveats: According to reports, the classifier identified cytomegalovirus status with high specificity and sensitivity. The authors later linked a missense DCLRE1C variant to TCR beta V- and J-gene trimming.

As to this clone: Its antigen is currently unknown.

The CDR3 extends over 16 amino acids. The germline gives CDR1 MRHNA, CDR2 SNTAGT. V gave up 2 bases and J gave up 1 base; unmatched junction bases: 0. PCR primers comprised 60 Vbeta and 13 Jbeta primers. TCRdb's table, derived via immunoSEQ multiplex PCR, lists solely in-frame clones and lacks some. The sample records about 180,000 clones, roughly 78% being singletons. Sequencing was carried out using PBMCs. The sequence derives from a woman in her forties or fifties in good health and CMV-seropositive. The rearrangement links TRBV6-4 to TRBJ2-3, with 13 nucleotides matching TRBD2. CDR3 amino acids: CASSDGTSGGTDTQYF. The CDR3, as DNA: TGTGCCAGCAGTGACGGGACTAGCGGGGGCACAGATACGCAGTATTTT.